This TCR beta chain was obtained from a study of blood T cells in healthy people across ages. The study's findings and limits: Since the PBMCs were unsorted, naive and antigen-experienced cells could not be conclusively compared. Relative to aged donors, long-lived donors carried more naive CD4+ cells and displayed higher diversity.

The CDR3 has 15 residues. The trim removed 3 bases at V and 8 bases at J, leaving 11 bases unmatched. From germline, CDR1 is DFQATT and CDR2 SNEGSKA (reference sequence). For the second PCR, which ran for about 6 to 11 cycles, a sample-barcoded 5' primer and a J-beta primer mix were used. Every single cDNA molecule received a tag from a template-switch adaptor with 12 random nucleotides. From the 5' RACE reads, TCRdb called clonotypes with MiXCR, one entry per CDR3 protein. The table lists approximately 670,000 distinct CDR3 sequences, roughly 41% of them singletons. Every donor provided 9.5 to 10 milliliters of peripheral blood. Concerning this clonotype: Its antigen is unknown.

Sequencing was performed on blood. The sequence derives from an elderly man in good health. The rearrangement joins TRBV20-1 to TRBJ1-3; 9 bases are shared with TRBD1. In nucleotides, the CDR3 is TGCAGTGCTAGGCCCGGACAGGGGTTTATGGACACCATATATTTT. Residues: CSARPGQGFMDTIYF.